A single sample gave rise to the 26 T cell receptor beta chains below, sequenced in a study of blood T cell repertoires in COVID-19. TCRdb keeps only in-frame clones here, not all; method: immunoSEQ multiplex PCR. The top ten clones hold 4% to 4.5% of a sample with under 500,000 clones, more than 85% of them seen once. The specimen was peripheral blood. The receptors stem from a woman younger than 45 with acute or convalescent COVID-19.

The V and J genes are TRBV29-1 and TRBJ2-3, with TRBD2 matching over 7 bases. Germline CDR1 is SQVTM and CDR2 is ANQGSEA. CDR3 length equals 13 residues. V shed 7 bases and J 1 base; nucleotides not matched to a gene: 5. As DNA, the CDR3 is TGCAGCGGCCTTGCGGGGGGCACAGATACGCAGTATTTT. Its translation: CSGLAGGTDTQYF.

This clone came up a few times. The chain couples TRBV2 to TRBJ1-1; tentatively, D is TRBD1 (6 bases). The CDR3 is made up of 11 amino acids. The V end was cut by 5 bases, the J end by 6 bases, with 7 bases between. CDR1 is SNHLY, CDR2 FYNNEI, per germline. The CDR3 DNA reads as TGTGCCAGCAGTACAGGGCCTGAAGCTTTCTTT. Amino acid sequence: CASSTGPEAFF.

The chain combines TRBV5-6 with TRBJ1-2; the match to TRBD1 covers 7 bases. Losses at the gene ends were 4 bases for V and 0 bases for J; bases not matched to a gene: 3. The CDR3 covers 14 residues. Germline V gene data show CDR1 as SGHDT and CDR2 as YYEEEE. CDR3 coding DNA: TGTGCCAGCAGCCCGGGGACAGCTAACTATGGCTACACCTTC. Its protein is CASSPGTANYGYTF.

Regarding this clone: Relative to the germline gene, one junction end is altered; a read error may explain this. The V gene is TRBV27, the J gene TRBJ2-1; 8 bases map to TRBD2. Per germline, CDR1 MNHEY and CDR2 SMNVEV (reference sequence). The CDR3 spans 13 residues. The DNA of the CDR3 is TGTGCCAGCAGTCCCGCCCGGGCTAGCGGGCCAATCTTC. Protein product: CASSPARASGPIF.

The chain links TRBV2 to TRBJ2-7; weak D call: TRBD1 (6 bases). Germline lookup yields CDR1 SNHLY and CDR2 FYNNEI. CDR3 length: 16 residues. V lost 3 bases and J lost 3, with 18 bases in between. The DNA for the CDR3 is TGTGCCAGCAGTGAGGGCGCTCGGACAGAAAACTACGAGCAGTACTTC. It encodes CASSEGARTENYEQYF.

The chain has TRBV6-5 and TRBJ1-1; D gene ambiguous. The ends were cut back, 2 bases at V and 1 base at J, with 11 bases in the middle. The CDR3 length is 15 residues. Germline assignment: CDR1 MNHEY and CDR2 SVGAGI. CDR3 loop: CASSYRITANTEAFF. The CDR3 DNA is TGTGCCAGCAGTTACAGGATTACAGCGAACACTGAAGCTTTCTTT.

V usage is TRBV6-2 or TRBV6-3 and J usage is TRBJ2-3; 10 positions agree with TRBD2. After removal of 5 bases from V and 0 bases from J, the junction contained 8 bases not matched to a gene. Germline CDR1 is MNHEY and CDR2 is SVGEGT. The CDR3 covers 17 residues. The CDR3 loop is CASSPAGLADSTDTQYF. CDR3 nucleotides: TGTGCCAGCAGTCCGGCTGGACTAGCGGATAGCACAGATACGCAGTATTTT.

This chain joins TRBV5-1 and TRBJ2-1; maybe TRBD2 (6 bases). Per germline, CDR1 SGHRS and CDR2 YFSETQ. The ends were cut back, 4 bases at V and 5 bases at J, with 16 bases in the middle. This CDR3 has 15 residues. CDR3 sequence: CASSPDGRGNNEQFF. In nucleotides, the CDR3 is TGCGCCAGCAGCCCGGATGGGCGGGGTAACAATGAGCAGTTCTTC.

This rearrangement joins TRBV11-3 to TRBJ2-3; maybe TRBD2 (5 bases). The V end was cut by 5 bases, the J end by 3 bases, with 6 bases between. This CDR3 contains 12 residues. Looked up from germline, CDR1 is SGHNT and CDR2 is YENEEA. The CDR3 DNA is TGTGCCAGCAGCCCGGGGACAGATACGCAGTATTTT. Its translation: CASSPGTDTQYF. Using reference TRBV11-3 and TRBJ2-3 for the parts outside the CDR3, the full variable domain is EAGVVQSPRYKIIEKKQPVAFWCNPISGHNTLYWYLQNLGQGPELLIRYENEEAVDDSQLPKDRFSAERLKGVDSTLKIQPAELGDSAVYLCASSPGTDTQYFGPGTRLTVL.

This clone has a single count. CDR3 amino acids: CASSSLKSLNTEAFF. CDR3 coding DNA: TGTGCCAGCAGCTCGCTGAAAAGCCTGAACACTGAAGCTTTCTTT. The chain carries TRBV11-2 and TRBJ1-1, with no clear D. Trimming shortened V by 4 bases and J by 0 bases, and 12 bases separated the two germline ends. The CDR3 loop spans 15 amino acids. CDR1 SGHAT and CDR2 FQNNGV come from the germline V gene.

The CDR3 DNA follows: TGTGCCATCAGCCTACTGGACAGCGGATCCTACAATGAGCAGTTCTTC. This codes for CAISLLDSGSYNEQFF. The V and J genes are TRBV10-3 and TRBJ2-1, with D possibly being TRBD1 (6 bases). Germline assignment: CDR1 ENHRY and CDR2 SYGVKD. The ends were cut back, 6 bases at V and 1 base at J, with 16 bases in the middle. CDR3 length: 16 amino acids.

The CDR3 loop reads CTQFNEKLFF. CDR3 DNA sequence: TGCACCCAGTTTAATGAAAAACTGTTTTTT. This sequence joins TRBV1 and TRBJ1-4; the D call of TRBD1 is as the table states it, not checked on the DNA. TRBV1 is a known pseudogene. This CDR3 has 10 amino acids.

The chain employs TRBV9 and TRBJ1-6, with TRBD1 matching 10 bases. Germline CDR1 and CDR2: SGDLS and YYNGEE. V was clipped by 3 bases and J by 9 bases; unmatched bases: 9. This CDR3 spans 16 amino acids. Written as DNA, the CDR3 is TGTGCCAGCAGCGCCGGGACAGGGGAAGATGGTTCACCCCTCCACTTT. It specifies CASSAGTGEDGSPLHF.

The rearrangement uses TRBV4-1 and TRBJ1-1; tentative D call: TRBD1 (6 bases). CDR1 is MGHRA, CDR2 YSYEKL, per germline. The CDR3 totals 14 residues. Deletions cut 4 bases from V and 1 base from J, with 10 bases between. CDR3 sequence (DNA): TGCGCCAGCAGCCGCAAGACAGGGAACACTGAAGCTTTCTTT. It is translated as CASSRKTGNTEAFF.

This chain uses TRBV2 with TRBJ2-6, with D perhaps TRBD1 (5 bases). V lost 7 bases and J lost 0, with 10 bases in between. CDR1 and CDR2 from the germline V gene are SNHLY and FYNNEI. This CDR3 has 15 amino acids. DNA for the CDR3: TGTGCCAGCACACAGGTCTACTCTGGGGCCAACGTCCTGACTTTC. It specifies CASTQVYSGANVLTF.

This clone was seen a single time. The J gene is TRBJ2-5, the V gene TRBV30; D uncertain. Trimming pared 5 bases from V and 4 bases from J, leaving 17 bases between. This CDR3 region has 14 residues. Germline V gene sequence: CDR1 GTSNPN, CDR2 SVGIG (reference sequence). In nucleotides, the CDR3 is TGTGCCTGGGCTCACGACCCCTCAGGAGAGACCCAGTACTTC. Translated: CAWAHDPSGETQYF.

The gene calls are TRBV6-6 and TRBJ1-6, with a tentative D call TRBD1 (5 bases). The CDR3 contains 15 residues. The V gene lost 2 bases and the J gene lost 1 base, with 6 bases spanning the gap. The germline V gene encodes CDR1 MNHNY and CDR2 SVGAGI (reference sequence). The DNA of the CDR3 is TGTGCCAGCAGTTACCAGGGATCCTATAATTCACCCCTCCACTTT. Its translation: CASSYQGSYNSPLHF.

The chain uses TRBV5-1 and TRBJ1-2, with a weak D call TRBD1 (6 bases). The CDR3 length is 15 residues. The germline V gene has CDR1 SGHRS and CDR2 YFSETQ. Trimming pared 0 bases from V and 3 bases from J, leaving 12 bases between. CDR3 nucleotides: TGCGCCAGCAGCTTGGAGGGGGATCCTTACTATGGCTACACCTTC. Protein: CASSLEGDPYYGYTF.

This clone occurred a few times. V usage is TRBV30 and J usage is TRBJ1-6; perhaps TRBD1 as D (6 bases). V was trimmed by 5 bases and J by 7 bases, leaving 12 bases between them. This CDR3 has 13 amino acids. Per the germline V gene, CDR1 is GTSNPN and CDR2 is SVGIG (reference sequence). CDR3 loop: CAWVAQGNSPLHF. For the CDR3, the DNA is TGTGCCTGGGTGGCACAGGGAAATTCACCCCTCCACTTT.

The V gene is TRBV20-1, the J gene TRBJ2-1, with D possibly matching TRBD1 (5 bases). Trimming removed 3 bases from V and 2 bases from J, with 20 bases in between. CDR1 and CDR2 (germline): DFQATT, SNEGSKA (reference sequence). The CDR3 length is 17 residues. CDR3 residues: CSASLLARASPYNEQFF. In DNA, the CDR3 is TGCAGTGCTAGTTTATTGGCCAGGGCGTCTCCCTACAATGAGCAGTTCTTC.

The chain carries TRBV23-1 and TRBJ2-7, with D hard to call. TRBV23-1 is placed among ORFs of uncertain function. V lost 4 bases to trimming and J lost 6 bases, with 16 bases between them. The CDR3 totals 14 residues. CDR3 residues: CASSPLEKRREQYF. CDR3 bases: TGCGCCAGCAGTCCACTTGAAAAGCGCCGCGAGCAGTACTTC.

The V and J genes are TRBV4-1 and TRBJ1-2, with D maybe TRBD1 (5 bases). This CDR3 is 15 amino acids long. The V end was cut by 4 bases, the J end by 2 bases, with 14 bases between. Germline CDR1 reads MGHRA; CDR2 reads YSYEKL. The CDR3 sequence is CASSPQRDFNYGYTF. DNA for the CDR3: TGCGCCAGCAGCCCGCAGCGGGACTTCAACTATGGCTACACCTTC.

This clone was detected only once. J is TRBJ1-6 and V is TRBV7-2, with D hard to call. The CDR3 has 15 amino acids. CDR1 SGHTA and CDR2 FQGNSA come from the germline V gene. The germline V and J ends were trimmed by 4 bases and 9 bases, with 16 bases remaining between them. The CDR3 DNA reads as TGTGCCAGCAGCTCGGGTCCGGTAGGTGCTTCACCCCTCCACTTT. Translation gives CASSSGPVGASPLHF.

V gene TRBV6-5 combines with J gene TRBJ1-1, with a tentative D call TRBD1 (5 bases). This CDR3 has 12 residues. The V and J ends lost 6 bases and 5 bases respectively, with 10 bases between them. Per germline, CDR1 MNHEY and CDR2 SVGAGI. The CDR3 spells CASRFQGTEAFF. In DNA, the CDR3 is TGTGCCAGCAGGTTTCAGGGAACTGAAGCTTTCTTT.

This chain links TRBV2 with TRBJ2-1; 8 positions match TRBD2. V was pared by 4 bases and J by 2 bases, with 1 base of the junction left unmatched. CDR3 size: 14 residues. Germline V lookup: CDR1 SNHLY, CDR2 FYNNEI. DNA of the CDR3: TGTGCCAGCAGTGTTAGCGGGGCCTACAATGAGCAGTTCTTC. This sequence encodes CASSVSGAYNEQFF.

In this sample, this clone turned up a few times. V and J are TRBV5-1 and TRBJ2-2; 13 bases align to TRBD2. The germline CDR1 and CDR2 sequences are SGHRS and YFSETQ. There are 14 residues in the CDR3. Germline trimming cut 7 bases from V and 7 bases from J; bases unmatched to any gene: 4. This CDR3 reads CASRTSGGFGELFF. CDR3 coding DNA: TGCGCCAGCCGGACTAGCGGGGGCTTCGGGGAGCTGTTTTTT.